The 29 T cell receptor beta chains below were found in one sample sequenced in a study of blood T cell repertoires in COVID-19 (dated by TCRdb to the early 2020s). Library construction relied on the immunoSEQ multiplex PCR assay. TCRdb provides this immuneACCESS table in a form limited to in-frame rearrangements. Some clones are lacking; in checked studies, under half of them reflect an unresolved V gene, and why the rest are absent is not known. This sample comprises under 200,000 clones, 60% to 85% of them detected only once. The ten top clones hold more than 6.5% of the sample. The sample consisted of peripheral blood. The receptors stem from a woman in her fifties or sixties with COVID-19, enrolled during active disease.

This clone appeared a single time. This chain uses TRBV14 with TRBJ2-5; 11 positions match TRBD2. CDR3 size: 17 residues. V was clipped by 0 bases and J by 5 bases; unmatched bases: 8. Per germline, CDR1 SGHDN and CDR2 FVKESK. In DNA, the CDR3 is TGTGCCAGCAGCCAAGATTTTAGCGGGAGGGCCGGTGAGACCCAGTACTTC. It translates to CASSQDFSGRAGETQYF.

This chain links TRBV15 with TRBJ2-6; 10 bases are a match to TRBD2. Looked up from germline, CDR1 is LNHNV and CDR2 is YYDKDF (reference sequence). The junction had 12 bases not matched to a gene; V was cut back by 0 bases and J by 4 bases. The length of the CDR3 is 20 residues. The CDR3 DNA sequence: TGTGCCACCAGCAGAGATAGGACTAGCGGCATTATCAGGGGGGCCAACGTCCTGACTTTC. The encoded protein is CATSRDRTSGIIRGANVLTF.

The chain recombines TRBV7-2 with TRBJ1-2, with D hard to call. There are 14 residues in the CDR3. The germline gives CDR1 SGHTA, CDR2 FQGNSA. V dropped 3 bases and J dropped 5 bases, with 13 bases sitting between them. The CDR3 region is CASSLEGTIYGYTF. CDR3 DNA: TGTGCCAGCAGCTTGGAGGGTACAATTTATGGCTACACCTTC.

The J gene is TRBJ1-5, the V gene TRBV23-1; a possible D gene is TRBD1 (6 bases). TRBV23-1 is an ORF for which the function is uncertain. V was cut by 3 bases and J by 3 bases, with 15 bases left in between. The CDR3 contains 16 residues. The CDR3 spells CASSHMDSGDNQPQHF. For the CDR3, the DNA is TGCGCCAGCAGTCACATGGACAGTGGCGACAATCAGCCCCAGCATTTT.

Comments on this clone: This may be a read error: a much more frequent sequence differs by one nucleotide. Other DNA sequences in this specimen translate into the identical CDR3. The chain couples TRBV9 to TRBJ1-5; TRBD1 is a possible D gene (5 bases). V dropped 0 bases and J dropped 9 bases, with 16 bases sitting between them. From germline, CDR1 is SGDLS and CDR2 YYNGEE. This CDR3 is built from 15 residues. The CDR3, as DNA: TGTGCCAGCAGCGTAGATGACGGGGGTATATGGCCCCAGCATTTT. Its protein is CASSVDDGGIWPQHF.

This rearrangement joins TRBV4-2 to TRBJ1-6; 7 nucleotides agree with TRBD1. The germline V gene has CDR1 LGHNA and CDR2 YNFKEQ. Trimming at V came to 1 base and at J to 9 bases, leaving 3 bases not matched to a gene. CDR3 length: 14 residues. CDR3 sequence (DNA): TGTGCCAGCAGCCAAGGACAGGGAGGTTCACCCCTCCACTTT. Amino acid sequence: CASSQGQGGSPLHF.

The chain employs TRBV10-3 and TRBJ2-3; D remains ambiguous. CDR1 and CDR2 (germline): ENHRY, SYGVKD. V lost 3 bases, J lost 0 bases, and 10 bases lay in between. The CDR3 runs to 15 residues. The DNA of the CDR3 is TGTGCCATCAGTGATTCGGGTAGTAGCACAGATACGCAGTATTTT. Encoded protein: CAISDSGSSTDTQYF.

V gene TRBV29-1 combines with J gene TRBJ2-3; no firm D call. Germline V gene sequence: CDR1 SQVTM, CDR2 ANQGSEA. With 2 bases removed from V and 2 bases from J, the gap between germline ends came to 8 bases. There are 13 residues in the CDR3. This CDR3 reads CSVETVTTDTQYF. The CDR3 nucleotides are TGCAGCGTTGAAACAGTTACCACAGATACGCAGTATTTT.

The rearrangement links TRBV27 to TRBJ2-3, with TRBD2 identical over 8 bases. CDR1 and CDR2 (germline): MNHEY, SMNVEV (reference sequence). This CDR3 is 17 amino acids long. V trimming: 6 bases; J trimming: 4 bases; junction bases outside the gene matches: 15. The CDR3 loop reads CASSALGGREDADTQYF. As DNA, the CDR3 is TGTGCCAGCAGCGCGCTGGGCGGGCGGGAGGATGCAGATACGCAGTATTTT.

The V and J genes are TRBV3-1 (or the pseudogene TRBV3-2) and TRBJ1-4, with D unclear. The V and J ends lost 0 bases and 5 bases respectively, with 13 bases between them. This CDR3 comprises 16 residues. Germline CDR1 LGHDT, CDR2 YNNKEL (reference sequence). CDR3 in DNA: TGTGCCAGCAGCCAAGAAAGGCAGGCCAAAAATGAAAAACTGTTTTTT. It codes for CASSQERQAKNEKLFF.

The CDR3 coding sequence is TGCAGCGCAGGAGGCGGGACAGGGTTCTCGCCGAACACTGAAGCTTTCTTT. Protein: CSAGGGTGFSPNTEAFF. J is TRBJ1-1 and V is TRBV29-1; 9 bases are a match to TRBD1. CDR1 is SQVTM and CDR2 is ANQGSEA in the germline V gene. This CDR3 spans 17 amino acids. V was pared by 7 bases and J by 1 base, with 16 bases of the junction left unmatched. The full variable domain, in which reference TRBV29-1 and TRBJ1-1 provide the parts outside the CDR3, is SAVISQKPSRDICQRGTSLTIQCQVDSQVTMMFWYRQQPGQSLTLIATANQGSEATYESGFVIDKFPISRPNLTFSTLTVSNMSPEDSSIYLCSAGGGTGFSPNTEAFFGQGTRLTVV.

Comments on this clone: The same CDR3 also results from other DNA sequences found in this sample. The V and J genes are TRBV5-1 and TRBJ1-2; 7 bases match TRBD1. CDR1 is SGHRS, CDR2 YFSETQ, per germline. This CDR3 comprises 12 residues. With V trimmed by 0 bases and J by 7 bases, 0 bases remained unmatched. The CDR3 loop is CASSLEGAGYTF. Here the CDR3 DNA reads TGCGCCAGCAGCTTGGAGGGGGCTGGCTACACCTTC.

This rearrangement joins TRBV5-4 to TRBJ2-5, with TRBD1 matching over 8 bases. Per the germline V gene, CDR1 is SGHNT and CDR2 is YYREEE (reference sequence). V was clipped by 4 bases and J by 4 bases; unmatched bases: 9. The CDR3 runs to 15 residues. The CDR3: CASSGNSGGGETQYF. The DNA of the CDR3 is TGTGCCAGCAGCGGAAACTCAGGGGGCGGAGAGACCCAGTACTTC.

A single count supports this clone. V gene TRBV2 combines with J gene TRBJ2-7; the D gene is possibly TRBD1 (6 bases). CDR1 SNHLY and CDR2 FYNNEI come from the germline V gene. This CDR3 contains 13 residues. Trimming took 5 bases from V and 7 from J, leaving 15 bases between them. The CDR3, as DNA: TGTGCCAGCAGTCCAGCAGGGGCATGGGAGCAGTACGTC. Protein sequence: CASSPAGAWEQYV.

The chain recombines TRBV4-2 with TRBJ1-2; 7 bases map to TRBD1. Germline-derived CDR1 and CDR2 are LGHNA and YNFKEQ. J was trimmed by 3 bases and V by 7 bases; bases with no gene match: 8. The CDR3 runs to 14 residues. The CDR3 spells CASTSPGGDYGYTF. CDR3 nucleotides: TGTGCCAGCACTTCCCCAGGGGGTGACTATGGCTACACCTTC.

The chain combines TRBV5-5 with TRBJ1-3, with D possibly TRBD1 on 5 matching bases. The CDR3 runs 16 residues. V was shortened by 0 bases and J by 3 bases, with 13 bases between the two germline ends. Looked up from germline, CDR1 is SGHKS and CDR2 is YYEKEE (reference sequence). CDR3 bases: TGTGCCAGCAGCTTGGGAGCCGGGGGGTATGGAAACACCATATATTTT. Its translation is CASSLGAGGYGNTIYF.

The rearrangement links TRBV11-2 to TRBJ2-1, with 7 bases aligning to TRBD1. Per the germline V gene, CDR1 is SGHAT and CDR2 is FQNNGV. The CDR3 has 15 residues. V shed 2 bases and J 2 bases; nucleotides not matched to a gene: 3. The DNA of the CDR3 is TGTGCCAGCAGCTTATCTACAGGGGCCTACAATGAGCAGTTCTTC. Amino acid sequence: CASSLSTGAYNEQFF.

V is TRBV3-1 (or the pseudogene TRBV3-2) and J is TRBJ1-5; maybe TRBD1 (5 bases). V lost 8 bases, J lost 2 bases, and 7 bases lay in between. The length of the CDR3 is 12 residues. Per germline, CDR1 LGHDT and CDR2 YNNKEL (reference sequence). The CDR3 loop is CASGGGNQPQHF. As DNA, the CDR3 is TGTGCCAGCGGGGGGGGCAATCAGCCCCAGCATTTT.

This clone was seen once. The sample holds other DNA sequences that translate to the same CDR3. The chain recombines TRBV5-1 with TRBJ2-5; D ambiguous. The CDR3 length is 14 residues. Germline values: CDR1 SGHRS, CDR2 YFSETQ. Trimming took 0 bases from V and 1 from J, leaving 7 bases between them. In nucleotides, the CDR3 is TGCGCCAGCAGCTTGGGACTCGCCCAAGAGACCCAGTACTTC. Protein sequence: CASSLGLAQETQYF.

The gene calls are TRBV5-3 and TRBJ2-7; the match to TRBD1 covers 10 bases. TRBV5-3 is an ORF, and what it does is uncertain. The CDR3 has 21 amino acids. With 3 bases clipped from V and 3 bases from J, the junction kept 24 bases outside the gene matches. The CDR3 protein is CARSSGTGAILLSTSHYEQYF. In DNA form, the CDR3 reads TGTGCCAGAAGCTCCGGGACAGGGGCCATCTTACTCTCAACCTCCCACTACGAGCAGTACTTC.

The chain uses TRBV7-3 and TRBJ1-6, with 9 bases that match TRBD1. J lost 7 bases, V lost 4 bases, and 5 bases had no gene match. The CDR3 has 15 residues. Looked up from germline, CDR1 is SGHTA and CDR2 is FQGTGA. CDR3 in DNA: TGTGCCAGCAGCTCTGGACAGGGGTCCAATTCACCCCTCCACTTT. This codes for CASSSGQGSNSPLHF.

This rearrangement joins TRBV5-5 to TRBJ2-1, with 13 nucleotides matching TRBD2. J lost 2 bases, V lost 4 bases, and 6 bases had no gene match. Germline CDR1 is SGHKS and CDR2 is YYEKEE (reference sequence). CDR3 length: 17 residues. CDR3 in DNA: TGTGCCAGCAGCACCCGACTAGCGGGGGGCACCTACAATGAGCAGTTCTTC. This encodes CASSTRLAGGTYNEQFF.

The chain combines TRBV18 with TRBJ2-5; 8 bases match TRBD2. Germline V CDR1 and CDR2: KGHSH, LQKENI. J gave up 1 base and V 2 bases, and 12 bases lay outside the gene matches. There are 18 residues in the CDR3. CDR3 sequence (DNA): TGTGCCAGCTCACCATTTAATCCCGGACTAGCCTTCCAAGAGACCCAGTACTTC. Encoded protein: CASSPFNPGLAFQETQYF.

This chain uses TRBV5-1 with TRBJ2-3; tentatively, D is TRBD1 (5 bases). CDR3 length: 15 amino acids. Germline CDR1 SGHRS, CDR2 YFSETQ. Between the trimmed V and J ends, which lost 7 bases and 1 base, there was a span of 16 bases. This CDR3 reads CASGHVSGRTDTQYF. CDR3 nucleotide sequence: TGCGCCAGCGGACACGTTTCCGGACGCACAGATACGCAGTATTTT.

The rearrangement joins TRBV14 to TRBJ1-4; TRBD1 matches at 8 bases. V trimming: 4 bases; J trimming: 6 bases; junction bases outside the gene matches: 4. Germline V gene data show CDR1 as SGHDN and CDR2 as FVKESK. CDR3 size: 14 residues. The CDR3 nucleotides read TGTGCCAGCAGCCTTTTGGACAGGGATGAAAAACTGTTTTTT. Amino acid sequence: CASSLLDRDEKLFF.

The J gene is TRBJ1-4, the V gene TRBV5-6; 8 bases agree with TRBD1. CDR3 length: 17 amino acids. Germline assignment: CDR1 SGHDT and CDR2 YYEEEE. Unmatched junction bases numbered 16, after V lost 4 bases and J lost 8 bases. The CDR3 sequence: CASSVKQGVALGEKLFF. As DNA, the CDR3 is TGTGCCAGCAGCGTTAAACAGGGGGTGGCCCTCGGCGAAAAACTGTTTTTT.

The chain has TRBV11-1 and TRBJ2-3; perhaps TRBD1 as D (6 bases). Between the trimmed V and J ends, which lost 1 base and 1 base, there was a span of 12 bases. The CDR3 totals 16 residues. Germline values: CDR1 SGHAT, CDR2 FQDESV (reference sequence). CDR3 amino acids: CASSLDREVGTDTQYF. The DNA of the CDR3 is TGTGCCAGCAGCTTAGACAGGGAAGTCGGCACAGATACGCAGTATTTT.

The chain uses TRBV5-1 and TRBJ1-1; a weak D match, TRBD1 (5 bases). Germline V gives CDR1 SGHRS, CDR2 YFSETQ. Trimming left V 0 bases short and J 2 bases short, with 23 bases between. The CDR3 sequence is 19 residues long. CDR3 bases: TGCGCCAGCAGCTTGGGGCCCCACACAGGTTGGGGGGTTAACACTGAAGCTTTCTTT. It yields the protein CASSLGPHTGWGVNTEAFF.

CDR3 coding DNA: TGTGCCAGCAGCATTGAGACAGATACGCAGTATTTT. Amino acids: CASSIETDTQYF. The chain combines TRBV9 with TRBJ2-3; no clear D gene. The CDR3 runs to 12 residues. V was trimmed by 4 bases and J by 3 bases, leaving 6 bases between them. Per germline, CDR1 SGDLS and CDR2 YYNGEE.